This TCR beta chain was captured by sequencing in a study of molecular identifiers for immune sequencing clone quantification. Across the whole study: In replicates, the authors split RNA from 20,000 or 100,000 naive CD8 cells five ways and sequenced four.

As CD8+CD4-CCR7+CD45RA+ cells, naive CD8 T cells were sorted. Whole-study findings and limits: Clones of above 20 RNA copies carried over 99% of effector molecules; in naive cells they carried under 1%.

Many counts were recorded for this clonotype. Its antigen is unknown. Germline V gene data show CDR1 as MNHEY and CDR2 as SVGAGI. The CDR3 spans 12 residues. The V end was cut by 2 bases, the J end by 8 bases, with 9 bases between. A single record per CDR3 protein comes from TCRdb applying MiXCR to the PCR reads. The data show about half a million distinct CDR3 sequences, around 21% seen once. Sequenced sample: naive CD8+ T cells from blood, with Jurkat cell RNA spiked in. Specified subset: FACS-sorted CD8+CD4-CCR7+CD45RA+ naive T cells. This rearrangement joins TRBV6-5 to TRBJ1-1; perhaps TRBD1 as D (6 bases). This receptor was obtained from a human donor in good health. Some libraries in this study had Jurkat cell RNA spiked in. The CDR3 reads CASSYGTREAFF. The CDR3, as DNA: TGTGCCAGCAGTTACGGGACAAGGGAAGCTTTCTTT.